The T cell receptor beta chain described here comes from a study of shared T cell receptors in the human thymus. The protocol was immunoSEQ multiplex PCR, while the TCRdb copy is restricted to in-frame clones and leaves out a portion. The sample has about 660,000 clones; 88% are singletons. J was trimmed by 4 bases and V by 3 bases; bases with no gene match: 11. CDR3 size: 17 residues. Germline CDR1 is MDHEN and CDR2 is SYDVKM. This sample also appeared in a second study, on human thymus T cells.

Material: thymocytes. The receptor was derived from a boy less than two years old with a congenital heart defect. The chain links TRBV28 to TRBJ1-2; 10 nucleotides align to TRBD1. CDR3 protein: CASSFGTGAPLVYGYTF. For the CDR3, the DNA is TGTGCCAGCAGTTTCGGGACAGGGGCGCCCTTAGTCTATGGCTACACCTTC.